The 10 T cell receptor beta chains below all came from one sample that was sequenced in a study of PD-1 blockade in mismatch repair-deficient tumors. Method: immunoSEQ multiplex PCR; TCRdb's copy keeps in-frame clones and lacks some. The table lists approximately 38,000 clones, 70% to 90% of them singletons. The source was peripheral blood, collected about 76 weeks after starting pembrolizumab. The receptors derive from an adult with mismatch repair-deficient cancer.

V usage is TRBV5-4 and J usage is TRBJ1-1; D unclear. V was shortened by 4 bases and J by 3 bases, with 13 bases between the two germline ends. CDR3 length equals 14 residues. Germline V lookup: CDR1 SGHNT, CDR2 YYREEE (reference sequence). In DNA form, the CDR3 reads TGTGCCAGCAGCAGCGGGATCATGGACACTGAAGCTTTCTTT. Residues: CASSSGIMDTEAFF.

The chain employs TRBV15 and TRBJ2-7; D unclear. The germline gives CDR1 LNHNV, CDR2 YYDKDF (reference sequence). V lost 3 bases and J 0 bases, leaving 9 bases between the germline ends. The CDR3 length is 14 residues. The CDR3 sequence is CATSRVGSSYEQYF. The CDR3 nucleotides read TGTGCCACCAGCAGGGTAGGAAGCTCCTACGAGCAGTACTTC.

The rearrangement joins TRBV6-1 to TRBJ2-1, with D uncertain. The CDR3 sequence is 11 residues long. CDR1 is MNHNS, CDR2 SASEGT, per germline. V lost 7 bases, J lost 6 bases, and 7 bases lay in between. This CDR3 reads CASIKSNEQFF. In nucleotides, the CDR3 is TGTGCCAGCATAAAGAGCAATGAGCAGTTCTTC.

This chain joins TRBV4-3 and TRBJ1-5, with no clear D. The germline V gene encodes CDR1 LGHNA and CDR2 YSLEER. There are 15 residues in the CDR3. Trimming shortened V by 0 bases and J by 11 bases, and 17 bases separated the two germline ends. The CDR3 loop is CASSQDLGTRQAQHF. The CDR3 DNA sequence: TGCGCCAGCAGCCAAGATCTCGGCACCCGCCAGGCCCAGCATTTT.

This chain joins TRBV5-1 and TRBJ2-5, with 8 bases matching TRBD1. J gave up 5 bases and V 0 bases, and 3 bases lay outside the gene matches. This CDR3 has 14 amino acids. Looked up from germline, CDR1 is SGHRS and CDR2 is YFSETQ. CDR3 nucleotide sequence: TGCGCCAGCAGCTTGGTGGACAGGGATGAGACCCAGTACTTC. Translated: CASSLVDRDETQYF.

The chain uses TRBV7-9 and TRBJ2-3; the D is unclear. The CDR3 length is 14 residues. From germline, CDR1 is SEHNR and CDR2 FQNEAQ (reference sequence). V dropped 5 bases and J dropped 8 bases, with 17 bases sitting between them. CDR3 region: CASSPQWSTITQYF. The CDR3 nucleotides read TGTGCCAGCAGCCCCCAGTGGTCCACTATTACGCAGTATTTT.

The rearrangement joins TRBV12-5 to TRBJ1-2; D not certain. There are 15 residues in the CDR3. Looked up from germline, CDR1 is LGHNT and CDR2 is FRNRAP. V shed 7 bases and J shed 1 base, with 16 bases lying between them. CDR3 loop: CASVSGFTSNYGYTF. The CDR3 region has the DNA TGTGCTAGTGTGTCGGGGTTCACAAGTAACTATGGCTACACCTTC.

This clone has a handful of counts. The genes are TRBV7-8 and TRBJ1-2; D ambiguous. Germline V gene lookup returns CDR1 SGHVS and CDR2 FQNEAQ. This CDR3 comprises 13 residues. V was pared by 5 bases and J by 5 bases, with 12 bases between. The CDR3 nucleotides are TGTGCCAGCAGCGCCGACGTACAATATGGCTACACCTTC. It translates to CASSADVQYGYTF.

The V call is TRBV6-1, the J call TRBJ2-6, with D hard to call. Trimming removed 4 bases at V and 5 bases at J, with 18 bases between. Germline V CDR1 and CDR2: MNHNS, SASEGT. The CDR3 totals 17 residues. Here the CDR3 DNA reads TGTGCCAGCAGTGCTCCTGATGCACAAAGTCGGGCCAACGTCCTGACTTTC. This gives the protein CASSAPDAQSRANVLTF.

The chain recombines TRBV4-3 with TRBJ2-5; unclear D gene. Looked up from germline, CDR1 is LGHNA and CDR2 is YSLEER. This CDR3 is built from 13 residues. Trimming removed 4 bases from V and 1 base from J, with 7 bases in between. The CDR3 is CASSRTVQETQYF. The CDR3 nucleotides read TGCGCCAGCAGCCGGACGGTCCAAGAGACCCAGTACTTC.